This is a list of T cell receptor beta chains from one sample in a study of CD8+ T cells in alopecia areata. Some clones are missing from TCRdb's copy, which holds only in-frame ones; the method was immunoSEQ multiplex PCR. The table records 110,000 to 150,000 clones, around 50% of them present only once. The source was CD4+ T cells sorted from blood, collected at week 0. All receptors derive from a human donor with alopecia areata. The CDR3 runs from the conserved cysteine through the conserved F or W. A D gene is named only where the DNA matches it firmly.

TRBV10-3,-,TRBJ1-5,CAISEVAQPQHF
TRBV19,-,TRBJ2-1,CAIVTRGGPYNEQFF
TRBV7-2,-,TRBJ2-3,CASSLARVSTDTQYF
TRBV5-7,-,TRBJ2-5,CASSLRETQYF
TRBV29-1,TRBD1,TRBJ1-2,CSVGRGHREGYTF
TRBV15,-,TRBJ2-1,CATSIDRVGSNEQFF
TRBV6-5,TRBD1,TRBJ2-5,CASSLWTGTTQYF
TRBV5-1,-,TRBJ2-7,CASSLADYYEQYF
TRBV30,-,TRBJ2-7,CAWSRGHEQYF
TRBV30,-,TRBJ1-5,CAWAGRAGPQHF
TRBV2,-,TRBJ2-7,CASSLEPGSARRQYF
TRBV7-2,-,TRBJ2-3,CASNPLSGRTDTQYF
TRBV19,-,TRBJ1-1,CASSFGPRTEAFF
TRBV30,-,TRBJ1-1,CAWSGLGLAFF
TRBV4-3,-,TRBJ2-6,CASSQDRGSGANVLTF
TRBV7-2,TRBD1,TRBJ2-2,CASSFGQVNTGELFF
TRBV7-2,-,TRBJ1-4,CASSGQPNEKLFF
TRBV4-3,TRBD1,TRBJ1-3,CASSQEPTGTIGNTIYF
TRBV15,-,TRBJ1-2,CATSSQFFGGNYGYTF
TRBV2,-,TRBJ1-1,CASSIYRVGTEAFF
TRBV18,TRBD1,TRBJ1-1,CASSRTGGSTSNTEAFF
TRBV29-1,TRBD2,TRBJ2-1,CSVGGTSITNEQFF
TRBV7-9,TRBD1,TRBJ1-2,CASSFTGVDYGYTF
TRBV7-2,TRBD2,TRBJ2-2,CASSWTSGGAGTGELFF
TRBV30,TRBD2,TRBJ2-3,CAWSVNDPGGPVDTQYF
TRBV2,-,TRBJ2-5,CASSWTQQETQYF
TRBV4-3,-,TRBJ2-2,CASSQDGPPGELFF
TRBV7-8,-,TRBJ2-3,CASSLVVRDTQYF
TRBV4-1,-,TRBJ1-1,CASSQAPGTINTEAFF
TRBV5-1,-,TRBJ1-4,CASGPATNEKLFF
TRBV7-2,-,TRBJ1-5,CASSLAPLHQPQHF
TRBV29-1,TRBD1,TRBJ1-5,CSNTMDRKPQPQHF
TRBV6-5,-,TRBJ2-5,CASSYSGQGRGAQYF
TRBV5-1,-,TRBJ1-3,CASSFTGTRSGNTIYF
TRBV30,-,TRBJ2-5,CAWSRPGRERETQYF
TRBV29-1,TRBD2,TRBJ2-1,CSVVGRAPLAGGLNEQFF
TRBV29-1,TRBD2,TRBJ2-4,CSVGLAEPAKNIQYF
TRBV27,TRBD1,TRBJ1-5,CASSGQGARQPQHF
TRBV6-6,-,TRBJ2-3,CASRLLGDTQYF
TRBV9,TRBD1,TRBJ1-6,CASSAVDRGNSPLHF
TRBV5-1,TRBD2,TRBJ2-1,CASSQTSGGRNEQFF